Each of the 5 T cell receptor beta chains below was sequenced from the same sample in a study of blood T cell repertoires in COVID-19. Sequenced by immunoSEQ multiplex PCR; TCRdb stores in-frame clones only, minus some. Among more than 200,000 clones listed, 88% were seen once. Sample: peripheral blood. The receptor source for this set is a man between 65 and 85 years old with acute or convalescent COVID-19.

V and J are TRBV7-2 and TRBJ1-5; D gene uncertain. CDR3 length: 15 amino acids. Trimming cost V 6 bases and J 0 bases, with 12 bases left between them. The germline V gene encodes CDR1 SGHTA and CDR2 FQGNSA. Here the CDR3 DNA reads TGTGCCAGCAGGATCCATCAGGATAGCAATCAGCCCCAGCATTTT. Amino acids: CASRIHQDSNQPQHF. Full variable domain (missing parts from reference TRBV7-2 and TRBJ1-5): GAGVSQSPSNKVTEKGKDVELRCDPISGHTALYWYRQSLGQGLEFLIYFQGNSAPDKSGLPSDRFSAERTGGSVSTLTIQRTQQEDSAVYLCASRIHQDSNQPQHFGDGTRLSIL.

The chain carries TRBV7-2 and TRBJ1-6, with D uncertain. Germline CDR1 and CDR2: SGHTA and FQGNSA. The CDR3 sequence is 14 residues long. The V and J ends lost 5 bases and 9 bases respectively, with 14 bases between them. CDR3 residues: CASSLSLQSSPLHF. CDR3 sequence (DNA): TGTGCCAGCAGCCTCTCCCTACAGAGTTCACCCCTCCACTTT.

The CDR3 DNA is TGTGCCAGCAGTCCGGGACTCTACGTAACCTACGAGCAGTACTTC. It encodes CASSPGLYVTYEQYF. The rearrangement links TRBV27 to TRBJ2-7, with D perhaps matching TRBD2 (6 bases). V was pared by 5 bases and J by 2 bases, with 16 bases between. CDR1 and CDR2 (germline): MNHEY, SMNVEV (reference sequence). This CDR3 is built from 15 residues.

This chain joins TRBV9 and TRBJ1-3; no definite D call. With 0 bases removed from V and 0 bases from J, the gap between germline ends came to 7 bases. This CDR3 is 15 amino acids long. Germline CDR1 reads SGDLS; CDR2 reads YYNGEE. CDR3 sequence reads: CASSVEEGSGNTIYF. In nucleotides, the CDR3 is TGTGCCAGCAGCGTAGAAGAGGGCTCTGGAAACACCATATATTTT.

In this sample, this clone turned up once. This chain uses TRBV5-1 with TRBJ1-1; tentative D call: TRBD1 (5 bases). V was trimmed by 3 bases and J by 4 bases, leaving 7 bases between them. This CDR3 comprises 12 residues. Germline V CDR1 and CDR2: SGHRS, YFSETQ. The CDR3 protein is CASSSGITEAFF. CDR3 bases: TGCGCCAGCAGCTCAGGGATCACTGAAGCTTTCTTT. Variable domain in full (rest from reference TRBV5-1 and TRBJ1-1): KAGVTQTPRYLIKTRGQQVTLSCSPISGHRSVSWYQQTPGQGLQFLFEYFSETQRNKGNFPGRFSGRQFSNSRSEMNVSTLELGDSALYLCASSSGITEAFFGQGTRLTVV.